Listed below are T cell receptor beta chains from one sample, sequenced in a study of shared clonotypes between healthy human individuals. Assay used: immunoSEQ multiplex PCR; TCRdb lists only in-frame clones, some missing. The sample lists 2.3 million or so clones; approximately 93% were seen once. The sample comprised naive CD4+ T cells from PBMCs. Receptor source: a man between 18 and 29 years old in good health. Some clones in this sample may be carry-over from other donors' samples. The CDR3 runs from the conserved cysteine through the conserved F or W. Fields, in order: J gene, clone size, D gene, V gene, CDR3 protein, CDR3 DNA. A D gene is named only where the DNA matches it firmly. Not all rows give a size; the values are once, few, many and, for expanded clones, a class.

>TRBJ2-1|-|TRBD2|TRBV10-2
CASSAGLAGYNEQFF
TGCGCCAGCAGTGCCGGACTAGCGGGATACAATGAGCAGTTCTTC
>TRBJ1-1|-|-|TRBV2
CASTNLGDTEAFF
TGTGCCAGCACAAACCTCGGGGACACTGAAGCTTTCTTT
>TRBJ2-3|-|-|TRBV5-6
CASSLAGYTDTQYF
TGTGCCAGCAGCTTGGCGGGGTACACAGATACGCAGTATTTT
>TRBJ2-7|-|-|TRBV5-1
CASSPLPAKSSYEQYF
TGCGCCAGCAGCCCCCTCCCGGCTAAGTCCTCCTACGAGCAGTACTTC
>TRBJ1-5|-|-|TRBV19
CASSISGVRNQPQHF
TGTGCCAGTAGTATATCAGGGGTTCGCAATCAGCCCCAGCATTTT
>TRBJ2-7|-|TRBD1|TRBV28
CASSLRPGTGTYEQYF
TGTGCCAGCAGTTTACGGCCCGGGACAGGGACCTACGAGCAGTACTTC
>TRBJ2-6|-|-|TRBV11-2
CASGPRWGEPGANVLTF
TGTGCCAGCGGTCCCCGGTGGGGGGAACCTGGGGCCAACGTCCTGACTTTC
>TRBJ2-5|-|-|TRBV2
CASGGIGTQYF
TGTGCCAGCGGGGGGATTGGGACCCAGTACTTC
>TRBJ1-1|-|TRBD1|TRBV6-5
CASSQRTGRNTEAFF
TGTGCCAGCAGTCAACGGACAGGCAGGAACACTGAAGCTTTCTTT
>TRBJ2-3|-|-|TRBV28
CASSPGGSGTDTQYF
TGTGCCAGCAGTCCCGGGGGTTCGGGGACAGATACGCAGTATTTT
>TRBJ2-5|-|-|TRBV27
CASSLRSGETQYF
TGTGCCAGCAGTTTACGGTCGGGAGAGACCCAGTACTTC
>TRBJ1-2|-|-|TRBV20-1
CSALTDYGYTF
TGCAGTGCCTTGACAGACTATGGCTACACCTTC
>TRBJ1-1|few|-|TRBV10-1
CASSEEGFEAFF
TGCGCCAGCAGTGAGGAGGGTTTTGAAGCTTTCTTT
>TRBJ2-7|-|-|TRBV28
CASSPFAGTVTYEQYF
TGTGCCAGCAGTCCCTTCGCGGGGACTGTGACCTACGAGCAGTACTTC
>TRBJ2-7|-|-|TRBV7-9
CASSPDYRYEQYF
TGTGCCAGCAGCCCGGATTACCGCTACGAGCAGTACTTC
>TRBJ2-2|-|TRBD1|TRBV19
CASNQRGLGGELFF
TGTGCCAGTAATCAGAGGGGGCTTGGCGGGGAGCTGTTTTTT
>TRBJ1-5|-|-|TRBV18
CASSPTGTGPHNQPQHF
TGTGCCAGCTCACCAACCGGTACAGGGCCCCACAATCAGCCCCAGCATTTT
>TRBJ1-1|-|TRBD1|TRBV5-1
CASSPQGVNTEAFF
TGCGCCAGCAGCCCACAGGGGGTGAACACTGAAGCTTTCTTT
>TRBJ2-1|-|TRBD2|TRBV28
CASRRGLAGGRHEQFF
TGTGCCAGCAGGAGGGGGCTAGCGGGAGGGAGACATGAGCAGTTCTTC
>TRBJ1-2|-|-|TRBV7-8
CASSRERGETANYGYTF
TGTGCCAGCAGCCGCGAAAGGGGAGAAACTGCTAACTATGGCTACACCTTC
>TRBJ2-7|-|-|TRBV5-4
CASSLNPSRTYEQYF
TGTGCCAGCAGCTTGAATCCTAGCAGAACCTACGAGCAGTACTTC
>TRBJ2-6|-|-|TRBV28
CASSLGVPGANVLTF
TGTGCCAGCAGTTTAGGTGTCCCTGGGGCCAACGTCCTGACTTTC
>TRBJ2-1|-|-|TRBV7-6
CASSQDSNEQFF
TGTGCCAGCAGCCAGGACAGCAATGAGCAGTTCTTC